The entry that follows covers one T cell receptor (beta chain) sequence. TCRdb reanalysed the reads using MiXCR and keeps one entry per CDR3 protein. The profile shows fewer than 250,000 distinct CDR3 sequences, roughly an eighth of them singletons. The CDR3 consists of 12 residues. The V end lost 5 bases, the J end lost 13 bases, and 16 bases lay between the germline ends. Per the germline V gene, CDR1 is SGDLS and CDR2 is YYNGEE. This entry comes from a study of T cell repertoires in cytomegalovirus infection. The V gene is TRBV9, the J gene TRBJ2-1; no firm D call. The sequenced sample consisted of PBMCs. The TCR was taken from a human donor in good health (CMV status not recorded). Some clones in this sample may be carry-over from other donors' samples. CDR3: CASSDESSVQFF. CDR3 bases: TGTGCCAGCAGTGACGAATCGAGTGTTCAGTTCTTC.